The sequence of this T cell receptor beta chain was determined in a study of cytomegalovirus exposure and HLA in healthy donors. The PCR made use of 60 Vbeta and 13 Jbeta primers. TCRdb keeps only in-frame clones here, not all; method: immunoSEQ multiplex PCR. The sample gives about 180,000 clones, 82% of which show up once; less than 2% is in the top ten. V dropped 0 bases and J dropped 8 bases, with 7 bases sitting between them. CDR3 length equals 12 residues. Germline-derived CDR1 and CDR2 are GTSNPN and SVGIG (reference sequence). Points on this clone: Its cognate antigen is unknown.

The study, taken as a whole, reports: An analysis was carried out at a later point. It showed that HLA-associated TCR beta chains were more clonally expanded than equally common non-associated chains. The authors reported that TCR beta sequences could predict HLA-A and HLA-B alleles. These predictions were accurate for most subjects in the first cohort. Through in vitro validation, three CMV-associated chains were shown to be specific for CMV antigens. TCR sequences were mostly rare, though some public TCRs occurred in many donors.

The sequencing input was PBMCs. The TCR sequence derives from a man between 40 and 49 years old in good health and CMV-seronegative. The chain carries TRBV30 and TRBJ1-4, with TRBD1 as a possible D gene (5 bases). Here the CDR3 reads CAWSVQEEKLFF. In nucleotides, the CDR3 is TGTGCCTGGAGTGTACAGGAAGAAAAACTGTTTTTT.